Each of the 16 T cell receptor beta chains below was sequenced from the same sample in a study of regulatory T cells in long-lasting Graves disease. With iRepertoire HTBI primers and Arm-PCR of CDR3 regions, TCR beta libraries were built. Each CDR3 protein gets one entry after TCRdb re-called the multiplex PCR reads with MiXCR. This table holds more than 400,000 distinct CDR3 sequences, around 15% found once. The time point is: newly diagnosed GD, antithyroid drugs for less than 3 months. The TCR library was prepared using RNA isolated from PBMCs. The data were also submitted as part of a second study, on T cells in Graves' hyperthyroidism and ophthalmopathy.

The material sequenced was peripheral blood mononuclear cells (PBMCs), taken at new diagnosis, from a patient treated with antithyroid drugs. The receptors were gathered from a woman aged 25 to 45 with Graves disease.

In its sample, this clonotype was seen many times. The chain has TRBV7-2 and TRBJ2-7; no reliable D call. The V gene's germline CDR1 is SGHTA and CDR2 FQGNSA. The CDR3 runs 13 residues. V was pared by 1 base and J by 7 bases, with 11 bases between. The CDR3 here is CASSLEVSVEQYF. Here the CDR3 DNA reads TGTGCCAGCAGCTTAGAAGTCAGTGTGGAGCAGTACTTC.

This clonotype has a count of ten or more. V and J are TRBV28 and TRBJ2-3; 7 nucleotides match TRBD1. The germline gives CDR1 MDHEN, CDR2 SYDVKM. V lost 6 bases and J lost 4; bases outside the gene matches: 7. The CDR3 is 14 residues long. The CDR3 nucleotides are TGTGCCAGCAGACAGGGGAGCACTGCAGATACGCAGTATTTT. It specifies CASRQGSTADTQYF. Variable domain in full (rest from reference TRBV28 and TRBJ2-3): DVKVTQSSRYLVKRTGEKVFLECVQDMDHENMFWYRQDPGLGLRLIYFSYDVKMKEKGDIPEGYSVSREKKERFSLILESASTNQTSMYLCASRQGSTADTQYFGPGTRLTVL.

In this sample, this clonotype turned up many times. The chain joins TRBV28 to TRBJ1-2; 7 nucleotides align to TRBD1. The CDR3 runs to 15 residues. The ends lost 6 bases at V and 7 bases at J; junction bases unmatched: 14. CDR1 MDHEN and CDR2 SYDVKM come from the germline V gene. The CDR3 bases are TGTGCCAGCAGAACTACGGGACCATACAGGGGTGGCTACACCTTC. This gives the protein CASRTTGPYRGGYTF.

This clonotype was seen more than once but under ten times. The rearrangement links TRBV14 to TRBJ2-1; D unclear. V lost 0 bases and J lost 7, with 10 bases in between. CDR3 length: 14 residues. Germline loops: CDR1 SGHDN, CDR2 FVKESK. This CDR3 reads CASSQDPARNEQFF. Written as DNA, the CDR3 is TGTGCCAGCAGCCAAGATCCCGCCAGGAATGAGCAGTTCTTC.

The CDR3 sequence: CASSLDVKQLPYNEQFF. The CDR3 DNA reads TGTGCCAGCAGCTTAGATGTGAAACAGCTTCCCTACAATGAGCAGTTCTTC. The chain joins TRBV11-2 to TRBJ2-1, with no clear D. V dropped 0 bases and J dropped 2 bases, with 14 bases sitting between them. The CDR3 length is 17 residues. Germline V gene data show CDR1 as SGHAT and CDR2 as FQNNGV.

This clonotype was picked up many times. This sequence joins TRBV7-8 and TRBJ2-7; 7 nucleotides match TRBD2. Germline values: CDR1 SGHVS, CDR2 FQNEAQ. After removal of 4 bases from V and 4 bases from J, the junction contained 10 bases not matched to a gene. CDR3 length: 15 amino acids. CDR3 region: CASSSPWEGRYEQYF. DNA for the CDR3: TGTGCCAGCAGCTCCCCCTGGGAGGGGAGGTACGAGCAGTACTTC.

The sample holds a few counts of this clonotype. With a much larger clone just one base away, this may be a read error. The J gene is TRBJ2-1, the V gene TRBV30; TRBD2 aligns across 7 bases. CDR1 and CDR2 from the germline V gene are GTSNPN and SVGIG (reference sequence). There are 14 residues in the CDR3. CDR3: CAWVHLAAQETQCF. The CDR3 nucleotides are TGTGCCTGGGTACATCTAGCGGCCCAAGAGACCCAGTGCTTC.

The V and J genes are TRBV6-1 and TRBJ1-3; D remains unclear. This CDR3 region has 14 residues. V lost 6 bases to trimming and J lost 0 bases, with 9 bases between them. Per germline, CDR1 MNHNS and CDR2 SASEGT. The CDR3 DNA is TGTGCCAGCAGCTCCCATTACTCTGGAAACACCATATATTTT. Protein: CASSSHYSGNTIYF.

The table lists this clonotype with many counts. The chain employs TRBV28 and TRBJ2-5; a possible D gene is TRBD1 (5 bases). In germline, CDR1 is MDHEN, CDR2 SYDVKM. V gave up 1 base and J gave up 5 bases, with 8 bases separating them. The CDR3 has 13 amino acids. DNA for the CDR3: TGTGCCAGCAGTTTATCAGGGTTCGAGACCCAGTACTTC. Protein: CASSLSGFETQYF.

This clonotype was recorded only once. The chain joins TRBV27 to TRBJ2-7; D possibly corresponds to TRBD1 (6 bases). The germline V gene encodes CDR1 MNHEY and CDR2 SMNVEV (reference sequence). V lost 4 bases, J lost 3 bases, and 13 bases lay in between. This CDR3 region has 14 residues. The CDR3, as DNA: TGTGCCAGCAGTTCCCGGGACAACAACTACGAGCAGTACTTC. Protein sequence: CASSSRDNNYEQYF.

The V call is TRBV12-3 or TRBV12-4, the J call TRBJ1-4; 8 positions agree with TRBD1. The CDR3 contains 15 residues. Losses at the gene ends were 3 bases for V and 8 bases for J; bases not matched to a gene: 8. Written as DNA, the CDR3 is TGTGCCAGCAGTTTTATCAGGGGGCTTTCGGAAAAACTGTTTTTT. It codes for CASSFIRGLSEKLFF.

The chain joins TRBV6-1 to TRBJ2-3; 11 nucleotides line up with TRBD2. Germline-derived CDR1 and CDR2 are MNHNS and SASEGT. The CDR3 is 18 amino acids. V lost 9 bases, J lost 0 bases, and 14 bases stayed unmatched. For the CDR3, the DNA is TGTGCCAGTCTACGAATGGGTAGCGGGAGGGAAAGCACAGATACGCAGTATTTT. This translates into CASLRMGSGRESTDTQYF.

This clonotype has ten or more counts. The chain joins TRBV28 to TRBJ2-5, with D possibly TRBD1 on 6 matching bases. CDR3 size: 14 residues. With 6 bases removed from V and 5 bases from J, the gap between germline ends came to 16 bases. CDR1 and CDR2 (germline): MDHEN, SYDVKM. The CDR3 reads CASRIGGRGETQYF. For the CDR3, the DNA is TGTGCCAGCAGGATTGGGGGCCGTGGGGAGACCCAGTACTTC.

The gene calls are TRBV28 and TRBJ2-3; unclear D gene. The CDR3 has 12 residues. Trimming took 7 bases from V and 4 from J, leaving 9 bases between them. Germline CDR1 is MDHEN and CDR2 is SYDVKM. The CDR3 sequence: CASTSRPDTQYF. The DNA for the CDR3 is TGTGCCAGCACATCCCGCCCAGATACGCAGTATTTT.

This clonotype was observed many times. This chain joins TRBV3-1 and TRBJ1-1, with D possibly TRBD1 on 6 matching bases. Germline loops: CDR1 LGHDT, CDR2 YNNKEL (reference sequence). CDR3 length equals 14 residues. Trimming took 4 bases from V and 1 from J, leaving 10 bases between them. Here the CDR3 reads CASSRQESNTEAFF. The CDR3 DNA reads TGTGCCAGCAGCCGACAGGAGTCGAACACTGAAGCTTTCTTT.

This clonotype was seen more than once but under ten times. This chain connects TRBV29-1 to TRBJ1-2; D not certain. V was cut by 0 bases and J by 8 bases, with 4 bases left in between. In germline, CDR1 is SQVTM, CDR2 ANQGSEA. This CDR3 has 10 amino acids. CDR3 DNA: TGCAGCGTTGAAGATGGCGGCTACACCTTC. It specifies CSVEDGGYTF.